This T cell receptor beta chain is drawn from a study of blood T cell repertoires in COVID-19. Study in general: The analysed material was cDNA or gDNA that came from T cells, B-cell-depleted T cells, or PBMCs.

CDR1 and CDR2 from the germline V gene are SEHNR and FQNEAQ (reference sequence). The V gene lost 4 bases and the J gene lost 3 bases, with 12 bases spanning the gap. The CDR3 length is 14 residues. As handled by the study authors: The assay estimated nucleated cells by amplifying reference gene primers. Assay: immunoSEQ multiplex PCR; the TCRdb copy retains only in-frame clones and omits some. The V and J calls and the clone size are those of that table, but D and trimming were determined from the DNA. Of 200,000 or so clones detected, about 88% appear once; the ten largest clones hold around 2.7%. Participants were aged about 18 to 89 years from approximately 23 US areas. This clone has a handful of counts.

The rearrangement joins TRBV7-9 to TRBJ1-1; perhaps TRBD1 as D (6 bases). The clonotype was recovered from a woman under 40 who had recovered from COVID-19. The specimen was PBMCs or T cells enriched from blood (not recorded which). CDR3 loop: CASSSGVVYTEAFF. In DNA, the CDR3 is TGTGCCAGCAGCTCAGGGGTGGTCTACACTGAAGCTTTCTTT.